The clone carrying this T cell receptor beta chain was detected only once. No antigen is known for it. The time point here: peripheral blood 6 weeks after treatment start. Every PCR received spiked-in synthetic TCR analog templates. Generated by immunoSEQ multiplex PCR, the TCRdb table keeps only in-frame clones and is missing some. The data hold fewer than 90,000 clones, with less than 95% observed a single time. V was clipped by 7 bases and J by 0 bases; unmatched bases: 1. The germline V gene encodes CDR1 MNHNS and CDR2 SASEGT. The CDR3 length is 14 residues. The data originate from a study of PD-L1 blockade in urothelial cancer. At the level of the study: Analysis of blood occurred 3 weeks (second dose) and 6 weeks after treatment start. Notes on the study in general: Blood clones associated with the tumor expanded more at 3 weeks in durable-benefit patients. A below-median TCR clonality in blood before treatment predicted better survival.

V and J are TRBV6-1 and TRBJ2-3; 10 bases map to TRBD2. This receptor was identified in a woman of 80 years or more with urothelial cancer. The specimen comprised PBMCs, sampled around atezolizumab (anti-PD-L1) treatment. CDR3 bases: TGTGCCAGCAAGACTAGCGGGAGCACAGATACGCAGTATTTT. As protein: CASKTSGSTDTQYF.